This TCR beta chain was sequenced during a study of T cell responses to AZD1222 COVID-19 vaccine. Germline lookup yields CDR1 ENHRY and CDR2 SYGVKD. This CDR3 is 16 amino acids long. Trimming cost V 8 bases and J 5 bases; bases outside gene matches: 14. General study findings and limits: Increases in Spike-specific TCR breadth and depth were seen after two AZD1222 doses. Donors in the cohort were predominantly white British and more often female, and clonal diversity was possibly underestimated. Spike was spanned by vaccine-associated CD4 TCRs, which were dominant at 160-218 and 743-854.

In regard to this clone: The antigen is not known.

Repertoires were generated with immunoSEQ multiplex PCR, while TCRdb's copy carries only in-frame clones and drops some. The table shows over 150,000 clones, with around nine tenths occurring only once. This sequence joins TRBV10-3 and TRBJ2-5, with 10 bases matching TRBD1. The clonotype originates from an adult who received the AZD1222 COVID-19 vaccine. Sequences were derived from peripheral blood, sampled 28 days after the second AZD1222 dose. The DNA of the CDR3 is TGTGCCATCTGGGGTAGGAGACAGGGGGCTGGGGAGACCCAGTACTTC. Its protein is CAIWGRRQGAGETQYF.